This T cell receptor (beta chain) came from a study of blood T cell repertoires in COVID-19. Across the whole study: Specimens from acute and convalescent COVID-19 originated in the United States, Italy and Spain.

This clone has more than one count but fewer than ten. TCRdb's copy holds only in-frame clones and misses some; the assay was immunoSEQ multiplex PCR. Of 84,000 or so clones listed, less than 85% are singletons. The CDR3 totals 17 residues. V lost 0 bases to trimming and J lost 0 bases, with 13 bases between them. Germline V lookup: CDR1 SGHNT, CDR2 YENEEA. The receptor was derived from a woman older than 75 with acute or convalescent COVID-19. Specimen: peripheral blood. The rearrangement uses TRBV11-3 and TRBJ2-3; perhaps TRBD2 as D (6 bases). The CDR3 nucleotides read TGTGCCAGCAGCTTAGATGGGCTAGCGACTAGCACAGATACGCAGTATTTT. Amino acid sequence: CASSLDGLATSTDTQYF. The full variable domain, in which reference TRBV11-3 and TRBJ2-3 provide the parts outside the CDR3, is EAGVVQSPRYKIIEKKQPVAFWCNPISGHNTLYWYLQNLGQGPELLIRYENEEAVDDSQLPKDRFSAERLKGVDSTLKIQPAELGDSAVYLCASSLDGLATSTDTQYFGPGTRLTVL.